The rows below give T cell receptor beta chains drawn from one sample of a study of human T cells and chemical hapten exposure. TCRdb independently ran MiXCR on the RACE reads; one entry per CDR3 protein. The sample carries 180,000 or so distinct CDR3 sequences, 20% to 25% recorded once. The specimen was whole blood, collected in connection with sensitization to the hapten diphenylcyclopropenone (DPC). These receptors were obtained from a woman aged 45-65 years with alopecia areata. Some clones in this sample may be carry-over from other donors' samples. CDR3s include the opening cysteine and the closing phenylalanine or tryptophan. The D gene is left open where the match is weak. Clone size is given for some rows only: seen once, a few or many times, or a class if the clone is expanded.

j_gene,v_gene,d_gene,abundance,CDR3aa,CDR3nt
TRBJ1-5,TRBV12-3/TRBV12-4,-,-,CASSFSKTEAQHF,TGTGCCAGCAGTTTTAGTAAGACCGAGGCCCAGCATTTT
TRBJ2-2,TRBV2,TRBD2,few,CASSEPRGRDTGELFF,TGTGCCAGCAGTGAGCCCCGCGGGAGAGACACCGGGGAGCTGTTTTTT
TRBJ2-1,TRBV15,-,many,CATSIRGRGYNEQFF,TGTGCCACCAGCATACGGGGGAGAGGTTACAATGAGCAGTTCTTC
TRBJ2-5,TRBV5-1,TRBD2,-,CASSLVGGRAEETQYF,TGCGCCAGCAGCTTGGTTGGCGGGAGGGCGGAAGAGACCCAGTACTTC
TRBJ1-1,TRBV20-1,TRBD1,-,CSATTGQGYTEAFF,TGCAGTGCAACTACGGGACAGGGGTACACTGAAGCTTTCTTT
TRBJ1-1,TRBV6-5,TRBD1,-,CASSYSGTGARGTEAFF,TGTGCCAGCAGTTACTCGGGGACAGGGGCAAGGGGGACTGAAGCTTTCTTT
TRBJ2-1,TRBV25-1,TRBD2,-,CASSGTSAPEQFF,TGTGCCAGCAGTGGGACTAGTGCCCCTGAGCAGTTCTTC
TRBJ1-5,TRBV7-2,-,few,CASSSWGSNQPQHF,TGTGCCAGCAGCTCCTGGGGCAGCAATCAGCCCCAGCATTTT
TRBJ1-3,TRBV25-1,-,many,CASSMGLGNTIYF,TGTGCCAGCAGTATGGGGTTGGGAAACACCATATATTTT
TRBJ1-6,TRBV5-1,TRBD1,few,CASSKDGQGESPLHF,TGCGCCAGCAGCAAAGACGGACAGGGAGAATCACCCCTCCACTTT
TRBJ2-1,TRBV6-2/TRBV6-3,TRBD2,few,CASSYTTSGRGDNEQFF,TGTGCCAGCAGTTACACAACTAGCGGGAGGGGTGACAATGAGCAGTTCTTC
TRBJ2-1,TRBV7-3,-,few,CASSLTPGENNEQFF,TGTGCCAGCAGCTTAACGCCAGGGGAAAACAATGAGCAGTTCTTC
TRBJ2-7,TRBV29-1,-,-,CSVGGGEWTYEQYF,TGCAGCGTCGGGGGCGGGGAGTGGACCTACGAGCAGTACTTC
TRBJ2-1,TRBV6-2/TRBV6-3,TRBD2,few,CASSVTSGRHAEQFF,TGTGCCAGCAGTGTGACTAGCGGGAGACATGCCGAGCAGTTCTTC
TRBJ1-6,TRBV5-1,TRBD1,few,CASRSGTVNSPLHF,TGCGCCAGCAGGTCCGGGACAGTTAATTCACCCCTCCACTTT
TRBJ2-2,TRBV5-1,TRBD1,once,CASQLGQGNTGELFF,TGCGCCAGCCAGCTGGGACAGGGGAACACCGGGGAGCTGTTTTTT
TRBJ1-1,TRBV15,TRBD1,many,CATSTGQVRSEAFF,TGTGCCACCAGCACCGGACAGGTTCGTTCTGAAGCTTTCTTT
TRBJ2-1,TRBV29-1,TRBD2,-,CSVMSRGGSGNEQFF,TGCAGCGTAATGAGCCGGGGCGGGAGTGGTAATGAGCAGTTCTTC